The next 29 T cell receptor beta chains were all read from a single sample in a study of T cells after yellow fever vaccination (dated by TCRdb to between 2018 and 2021). The library relied on 5' RACE. TCRdb lists the instrument as Illumina NovaSeq 6000. TCRdb reworked the public reads: Q25 trimming with fastp, MiXCR clone assembly, productive beta chains retained. Each CDR3 protein appears once, grouped with its most common genes and DNA. The sample records some 250,000 distinct CDR3 sequences, roughly 4% of which are singletons. Under 20% of the sample is held by the ten biggest clonotypes. This specimen's treatment or condition label, interpreted: live attenuated yellow fever vaccine strain. The specimen was PBMCs, collected 15 days after the yellow fever booster vaccination. The receptors shown here come from a man younger than 35 who received the YFV17D yellow fever vaccine.

This clonotype was recorded many times. The V call is TRBV7-3, the J call TRBJ2-4; maybe TRBD2 (5 bases). Germline CDR1 reads SGHTA; CDR2 reads FQGTGA. This CDR3 has 16 amino acids. Between the trimmed V and J ends, which lost 5 bases and 3 bases, there was a span of 17 bases. The CDR3 sequence is CASSPPPHAGKNIQYF. CDR3 DNA sequence: TGTGCCAGCAGCCCTCCCCCGCACGCGGGCAAAAACATTCAGTACTTC.

The V gene is TRBV7-3, the J gene TRBJ2-1, with 8 bases aligning to TRBD2. The CDR3 length is 14 residues. Germline assignment: CDR1 SGHTA and CDR2 FQGTGA. J gave up 6 bases and V 4 bases, and 5 bases lay outside the gene matches. CDR3 sequence (DNA): TGTGCCAGCAGCTCAGCCGGGACTAGCAATGAGCAGTTCTTC. Translating gives CASSSAGTSNEQFF.

This clonotype was seen ten or more times. This rearrangement joins TRBV5-1 to TRBJ2-6, with D tentatively TRBD1 (6 bases). There are 18 residues in the CDR3. Germline lookup yields CDR1 SGHRS and CDR2 YFSETQ. V shed 2 bases and J shed 0 bases, with 15 bases lying between them. The CDR3 region has the DNA TGCGCCAGCAGCTTAGGGGGACAACTCCGCTCTGGGGCCAACGTCCTGACTTTC. Its protein product is CASSLGGQLRSGANVLTF.

The gene calls are TRBV20-1 and TRBJ2-7; 11 bases agree with TRBD2. J was trimmed by 0 bases and V by 6 bases; bases with no gene match: 4. The CDR3 consists of 14 residues. Germline assignment: CDR1 DFQATT and CDR2 SNEGSKA (reference sequence). The CDR3 loop reads CSARLAGHSYEQYF. CDR3 bases: TGCAGTGCCAGACTAGCGGGGCACTCCTACGAGCAGTACTTC.

The chain carries TRBV5-1 and TRBJ1-2, with D uncertain. The CDR3 spans 14 residues. With 6 bases removed from V and 2 bases from J, the gap between germline ends came to 14 bases. Germline lookup yields CDR1 SGHRS and CDR2 YFSETQ. The CDR3 region has the DNA TGCGCCAGCAACGGAATGAGCTCGAACTATGGCTACACCTTC. This sequence encodes CASNGMSSNYGYTF.

This clonotype was seen repeatedly, ten times or more. The chain is built from TRBV7-3 and TRBJ2-5; 9 bases are shared with TRBD1. V lost 5 bases to trimming and J lost 5 bases; unmatched junction nucleotides: 6. The CDR3 runs 14 residues. CDR1 is SGHTA, CDR2 FQGTGA, per germline. The CDR3 DNA is TGTGCCAGCAGCCGCGGACAGGGGAAGGAGACCCAGTACTTC. Encoded protein: CASSRGQGKETQYF.

This clonotype was observed many times. This chain joins TRBV7-9 and TRBJ2-5, with D perhaps TRBD1 (5 bases). Germline V gene lookup returns CDR1 SEHNR and CDR2 FQNEAQ (reference sequence). The CDR3 runs 14 residues. With 0 bases removed from V and 3 bases from J, the gap between germline ends came to 8 bases. DNA of the CDR3: TGTGCCAGCAGCTTAGCCCCGGACAAAGAGACCCAGTACTTC. Its translation: CASSLAPDKETQYF.

This clonotype was counted ten times or more. The J gene is TRBJ2-3, the V gene TRBV4-3; D is undetermined. CDR1 and CDR2 (germline): LGHNA, YSLEER. V lost 4 bases, J lost 3 bases, and 8 bases lay in between. The CDR3 sequence is 13 residues long. CDR3: CASSLGQTDTQYF. DNA of the CDR3: TGCGCCAGCAGCCTAGGCCAAACAGATACGCAGTATTTT.

At least ten counts were recorded for this clonotype. The chain is built from TRBV5-4 and TRBJ1-1, with D uncertain. Deletions cut 6 bases from V and 6 bases from J, with 9 bases between. Germline CDR1 and CDR2: SGHNT and YYREEE (reference sequence). The CDR3 runs to 11 residues. CDR3 nucleotide sequence: TGTGCCAGCATCAAGGCGGCTGAAGCTTTCTTT. Translated: CASIKAAEAFF. Variable domain in full (rest from reference TRBV5-4 and TRBJ1-1): ETGVTQSPTHLIKTRGQQVTLRCSSQSGHNTVSWYQQALGQGPQFIFQYYREEENGRGNFPPRFSGLQFPNYSSELNVNALELDDSALYLCASIKAAEAFFGQGTRLTVV.

At least ten counts were recorded for this clonotype. The CDR3: CASSPGTGPYGYTF. The DNA of the CDR3 is TGTGCCAGCAGCCCCGGGACAGGGCCCTATGGCTACACCTTC. The genes are TRBV12-3 or TRBV12-4 and TRBJ1-2, with 9 bases aligning to TRBD1. V shed 6 bases and J 4 bases; nucleotides not matched to a gene: 6. CDR3 length: 14 amino acids.

This clonotype was seen at least ten times. The chain has TRBV5-1 and TRBJ2-1; perhaps TRBD1 as D (5 bases). The ends were cut back, 4 bases at V and 5 bases at J, with 10 bases in the middle. The CDR3 loop spans 13 amino acids. CDR1 is SGHRS, CDR2 YFSETQ, per germline. The CDR3 DNA reads as TGCGCCAGCAGCCTGGACAACAACAATGAGCAGTTCTTC. Protein product: CASSLDNNNEQFF.

The CDR3 DNA reads as TGTGCCAGCAGCCTGGGACAGGGCCCTCAGCCCCAGCATTTT. Its translation is CASSLGQGPQPQHF. This chain connects TRBV7-2 to TRBJ1-5; 9 bases fit TRBD1. Germline loops: CDR1 SGHTA, CDR2 FQGNSA. The CDR3 is 14 residues long. Trimming removed 5 bases from V and 6 bases from J; junction bases left unmatched: 5.

This clonotype was counted at least ten times. V gene TRBV15 combines with J gene TRBJ1-1; D is uncertain. This CDR3 contains 14 residues. Germline lookup yields CDR1 LNHNV and CDR2 YYDKDF (reference sequence). Trimming pared 4 bases from V and 0 bases from J, leaving 9 bases between. DNA of the CDR3: TGTGCCACCAGCAAAGATCCTATGAACACTGAAGCTTTCTTT. Its translation is CATSKDPMNTEAFF.

V and J are TRBV20-1 and TRBJ2-1; 15 bases line up with TRBD2. Germline V CDR1 and CDR2: DFQATT, SNEGSKA (reference sequence). The CDR3 contains 18 residues. With V trimmed by 1 base and J by 0 bases, 4 bases remained unmatched. The CDR3 region has the DNA TGCAGTGCTAGAGCGGGACTAGCGGGGGGCAGCTCCTACAATGAGCAGTTCTTC. It codes for CSARAGLAGGSSYNEQFF.

This clonotype came up many times. The CDR3 loop is CASSQDRISSTIYF. CDR3 sequence (DNA): TGTGCCAGCAGCCAAGATCGGATTAGTAGCACCATATATTTT. V and J are TRBV4-2 and TRBJ1-3; no firm D call. V was pared by 0 bases and J by 9 bases, with 12 bases between. The CDR3 has 14 residues. Per the germline V gene, CDR1 is LGHNA and CDR2 is YNFKEQ.

Ten or more counts support this clonotype. This sequence joins TRBV27 and TRBJ1-1, with 8 bases lining up with TRBD1. The CDR3 covers 13 residues. Germline CDR1 and CDR2: MNHEY and SMNVEV (reference sequence). The V and J ends lost 5 bases and 4 bases, in that order; junction bases with no gene match: 3. The CDR3 is CASSKDRGTEAFF. The CDR3 nucleotides are TGTGCCAGCAGTAAAGACAGGGGCACTGAAGCTTTCTTT.

In this sample, this clonotype turned up many times. V and J are TRBV20-1 and TRBJ1-2; D is undetermined. V shed 5 bases and J shed 2 bases, with 15 bases lying between them. The CDR3 runs 14 residues. Germline-derived CDR1 and CDR2 are DFQATT and SNEGSKA (reference sequence). DNA of the CDR3: TGCAGTGCTCCGCCGGGCCGAGGAAACTATGGCTACACCTTC. It codes for CSAPPGRGNYGYTF.

In its sample, this clonotype was seen many times. The chain has TRBV4-2 and TRBJ2-2, with D perhaps being TRBD1 or TRBD2 (5 bases each). The CDR3 extends over 15 amino acids. Germline-derived CDR1 and CDR2 are LGHNA and YNFKEQ. V lost 4 bases and J lost 7, with 16 bases in between. In nucleotides, the CDR3 is TGTGCCAGCAGCCGGCCCGGGGCCACGGGCGGGGAGCTGTTTTTT. Translating it yields CASSRPGATGGELFF.

At least ten counts were recorded for this clonotype. The V gene is TRBV15, the J gene TRBJ1-6; no firm D call. Germline assignment: CDR1 LNHNV and CDR2 YYDKDF (reference sequence). The germline V and J ends were trimmed by 3 bases and 6 bases, with 9 bases remaining between them. CDR3 length: 14 amino acids. In nucleotides, the CDR3 is TGTGCCACCAGCAGCCAAAGCGTTAATTCACCCCTCCACTTT. Translated: CATSSQSVNSPLHF.

This clonotype has ten or more counts. The chain combines TRBV7-2 with TRBJ2-1; 9 bases map to TRBD2. The V gene's germline CDR1 is SGHTA and CDR2 FQGNSA. Losses at the gene ends were 4 bases for V and 7 bases for J; bases not matched to a gene: 8. CDR3 size: 15 residues. CDR3 DNA sequence: TGTGCCAGCAGCTCGTCCGGGACTAGCTATAATGAGCAGTTCTTC. It encodes CASSSSGTSYNEQFF. Together with reference TRBV7-2 and TRBJ2-1, the CDR3 gives the full variable domain: GAGVSQSPSNKVTEKGKDVELRCDPISGHTALYWYRQSLGQGLEFLIYFQGNSAPDKSGLPSDRFSAERTGGSVSTLTIQRTQQEDSAVYLCASSSSGTSYNEQFFGPGTRLTVL.

This clonotype was counted many times. V and J are TRBV7-9 and TRBJ1-1; 12 bases match TRBD1. The CDR3 has 16 amino acids. Germline CDR1 reads SEHNR; CDR2 reads FQNEAQ (reference sequence). V was clipped by 4 bases and J by 6 bases; unmatched bases: 9. The chain's CDR3 is CASSWAGDRGLSEAFF. The DNA of the CDR3 is TGTGCCAGCAGCTGGGCGGGGGACAGGGGGCTGTCTGAAGCTTTCTTT.

This clonotype was recorded at least ten times. The J gene is TRBJ2-4, the V gene TRBV4-1; D is uncertain. The CDR3 spans 13 residues. Trimming took 1 base from V and 6 from J, leaving 7 bases between them. Germline V gives CDR1 MGHRA, CDR2 YSYEKL. The CDR3 is CASSQAELNIQYF. The CDR3 DNA reads TGCGCCAGCAGCCAAGCAGAACTAAACATTCAGTACTTC.

This clonotype was counted ten times or more. The chain recombines TRBV7-9 with TRBJ2-5; perhaps D is TRBD1 or TRBD2 (6 bases each). The V gene's germline CDR1 is SEHNR and CDR2 FQNEAQ (reference sequence). This CDR3 comprises 15 residues. Deletions cut 1 base from V and 5 bases from J, with 14 bases between. The CDR3 loop reads CASSLVGLGGETQYF. The CDR3 DNA reads as TGTGCCAGCAGCTTAGTGGGACTGGGGGGCGAGACCCAGTACTTC.

This clonotype was counted ten times or more. CDR3 sequence (DNA): TGCGCCAGCAGCCTCGAGGCGGGGTGGTACCAAGAGACCCAGTACTTC. Its translation is CASSLEAGWYQETQYF. V is TRBV5-1 and J is TRBJ2-5; weak D call: TRBD2 (6 bases). Trimming left V 4 bases short and J 0 bases short, with 16 bases between. Germline values: CDR1 SGHRS, CDR2 YFSETQ. The CDR3 is 16 residues long.

Ten or more counts support this clonotype. The CDR3 nucleotides are TGTGCCAGCAGTCCACTAGCGGGGGCCGCATACAATGAGCAGTTCTTC. Amino acid sequence: CASSPLAGAAYNEQFF. V usage is TRBV12-3 or TRBV12-4 and J usage is TRBJ2-1; TRBD2 matches 11 bases. The CDR3 spans 16 residues. V lost 5 bases and J lost 4; bases outside the gene matches: 7.

This clonotype showed up many times. The chain is built from TRBV7-2 and TRBJ1-3, with 7 bases lining up with TRBD1. Losses at the gene ends were 4 bases for V and 0 bases for J; bases not matched to a gene: 6. CDR1 is SGHTA and CDR2 is FQGNSA in the germline V gene. CDR3 length equals 16 residues. CDR3 loop: CASSSWTGNSGNTIYF. In DNA form, the CDR3 reads TGTGCCAGCAGCTCCTGGACAGGAAACTCTGGAAACACCATATATTTT.

This clonotype was counted only a few times. J is TRBJ1-5 and V is TRBV19; a possible D gene is TRBD1 (5 bases). Trimming stripped 5 bases from V and 6 bases from J, with 17 bases between. The germline V gene encodes CDR1 LNHDA and CDR2 SQIVND (reference sequence). The CDR3 is 15 amino acids. Written as DNA, the CDR3 is TGTGCCAGTAGTCGGGGACCCCAGGCCACTCAGCCCCAGCATTTT. Translated, it gives CASSRGPQATQPQHF.

This clonotype was observed many times. V usage is TRBV7-9 and J usage is TRBJ2-7; D call uncertain. Trimming pared 6 bases from V and 4 bases from J, leaving 7 bases between. The CDR3 spans 11 residues. The germline CDR1 and CDR2 sequences are SEHNR and FQNEAQ (reference sequence). The CDR3 DNA reads as TGTGCCAGCAGACGAGAATACGAGCAGTACTTC. This gives the protein CASRREYEQYF. The variable domain in full, with the rest retrieved from reference TRBV7-9 and TRBJ2-7, is DTGVSQNPRHKITKRGQNVTFRCDPISEHNRLYWYRQTLGQGPEFLTYFQNEAQLEKSRLLSDRFSAERPKGSFSTLEIQRTEQGDSAMYLCASRREYEQYFGPGTRLTVT.

This clonotype was observed many times. V usage is TRBV9 and J usage is TRBJ1-1; D gene ambiguous. Germline V CDR1 and CDR2: SGDLS, YYNGEE. The CDR3 length is 15 residues. With 0 bases removed from V and 0 bases from J, the gap between germline ends came to 9 bases. CDR3 in DNA: TGTGCCAGCAGCGTAGGAGTGGCCCTGAACACTGAAGCTTTCTTT. It encodes CASSVGVALNTEAFF.